This T cell receptor beta chain was found in a study of spatial heterogeneity in lung cancer. Background on the study: Beta-chain sequences were consistently detected more often than alpha-chain sequences.

The germline gives CDR1 DFQATT, CDR2 SNEGSKA (reference sequence). The CDR3 loop spans 17 amino acids. The V segment lost 1 base and the J segment 4 bases; nucleotides outside the gene matches: 7. In this sample, this clonotype turned up many times. TCRdb analysed the 5' RACE reads with MiXCR anew, one entry per CDR3 protein. Of more than 10,000 distinct CDR3 sequences in the sample, roughly 6% were seen once. The time point: sample taken at primary tumor resection. No cell sorting; template was whole RNA from tumor, lung tissue or PBMC. The chain couples TRBV20-1 to TRBJ2-2; 12 bases map to TRBD2. This clonotype originated in a male donor with early-stage non-small cell lung cancer. Source: PBMCs, taken at surgery. CDR3 residues: CSARASGLAGLTGELFF. The CDR3 nucleotides are TGCAGTGCTAGAGCTTCTGGACTAGCGGGGCTCACCGGGGAGCTGTTTTTT.